Listed here are 5 T cell receptor beta chains from one sample, sequenced in a study of blood T cell repertoires in COVID-19. The method was immunoSEQ multiplex PCR; TCRdb's version includes in-frame clones alone and lacks a portion of them. The sample lists a few hundred thousand clones, approximately 81% seen once, with 3% to 4% in the top ten. Sequenced material: peripheral blood. The receptors here all came from a woman aged 18 to 35 with acute or convalescent COVID-19.

A few counts support this clone. The chain employs TRBV24-1 and TRBJ2-3; possible D gene TRBD1, 6 bases. CDR3 length: 17 amino acids. V was cut by 3 bases and J by 1 base, with 16 bases left in between. Germline loops: CDR1 KGHDR, CDR2 SFDVKD. The CDR3 DNA follows: TGTGCCACCAGTGATGCAGCTACAGGGAGCCGCACAGATACGCAGTATTTT. This encodes CATSDAATGSRTDTQYF.

This chain uses TRBV27 with TRBJ2-1, with 9 bases lining up with TRBD2. CDR3 length equals 15 residues. V lost 7 bases to trimming and J lost 2 bases; unmatched junction nucleotides: 6. Germline CDR1 reads MNHEY; CDR2 reads SMNVEV (reference sequence). In DNA, the CDR3 is TGTGCCAGCATAGGCGGGGGGGCCGCCTACAATGAGCAGTTCTTC. Protein sequence: CASIGGGAAYNEQFF.

This clone has a single count. This chain links TRBV10-2 with TRBJ2-7; maybe TRBD2 (5 bases). This CDR3 is built from 13 residues. Germline V gives CDR1 WSHSY, CDR2 SAAADI. The V gene lost 7 bases and the J gene lost 2 bases, with 12 bases spanning the gap. CDR3 protein: CASTFSGTYEQYF. The CDR3, as DNA: TGCGCCAGCACCTTCTCGGGGACCTACGAGCAGTACTTC.

The chain combines TRBV11-1 with TRBJ1-2, with TRBD1 matching over 8 bases. Per the germline V gene, CDR1 is SGHAT and CDR2 is FQDESV (reference sequence). V was clipped by 2 bases and J by 8 bases; unmatched bases: 7. The CDR3 totals 14 residues. CDR3 residues: CASSLRGQARGYTF. CDR3 DNA: TGTGCCAGCAGCTTAAGGGGACAGGCTCGAGGCTACACCTTC.

The chain couples TRBV14 to TRBJ2-3; TRBD2 matches 8 bases. Germline V gene data show CDR1 as SGHDN and CDR2 as FVKESK. V was pared by 1 base and J by 6 bases, with 3 bases of the junction left unmatched. This CDR3 comprises 14 residues. CDR3 sequence (DNA): TGTGCCAGCAGCCAAGCCCCGGGGGGGGATACGCAGTATTTT. Translating it yields CASSQAPGGDTQYF.